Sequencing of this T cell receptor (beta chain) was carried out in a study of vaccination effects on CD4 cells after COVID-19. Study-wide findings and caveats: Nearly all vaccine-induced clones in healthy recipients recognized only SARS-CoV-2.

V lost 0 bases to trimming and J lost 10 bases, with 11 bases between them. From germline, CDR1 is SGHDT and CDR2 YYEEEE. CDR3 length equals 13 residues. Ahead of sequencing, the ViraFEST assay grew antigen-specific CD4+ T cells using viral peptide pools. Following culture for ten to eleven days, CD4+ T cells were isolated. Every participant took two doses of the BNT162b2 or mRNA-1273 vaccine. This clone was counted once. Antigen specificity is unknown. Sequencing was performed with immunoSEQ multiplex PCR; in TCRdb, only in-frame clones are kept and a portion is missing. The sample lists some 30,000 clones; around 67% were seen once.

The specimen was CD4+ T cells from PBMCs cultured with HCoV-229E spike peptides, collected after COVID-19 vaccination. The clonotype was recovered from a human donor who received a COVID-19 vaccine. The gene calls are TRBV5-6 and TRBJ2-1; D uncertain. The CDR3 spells CASSLVRADEQFF. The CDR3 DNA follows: TGTGCCAGCAGCTTGGTTAGGGCGGACGAGCAGTTCTTC. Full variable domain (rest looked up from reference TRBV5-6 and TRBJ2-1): DAGVTQSPTHLIKTRGQQVTLRCSPKSGHDTVSWYQQALGQGPQFIFQYYEEEERQRGNFPDRFSGHQFPNYSSELNVNALLLGDSALYLCASSLVRADEQFFGPGTRLTVL.